This TCR beta chain was sequenced during a study of T cells in Graves' hyperthyroidism and ophthalmopathy. General observations from the study: From stable hyperthyroidism, ophthalmopathy was set apart by a 13 V-J model.

Notes on this clonotype: The antigen remains unidentified. This may be a read error: a much more frequent sequence differs by one nucleotide.

Amplification of TCR beta CDR3 regions used RNA as the template. The HTBI set primed first-round TCR CDR3 RT-PCR. TCRdb redid the calling of the multiplex PCR reads with MiXCR, one entry per CDR3 protein. Of around 690,000 distinct CDR3 sequences listed, 20% are singletons. J gave up 2 bases and V 1 base, and 7 bases lay outside the gene matches. In germline, CDR1 is MNHEY, CDR2 SVGAGI. This CDR3 is 16 amino acids long. The PBMCs had their origin in approximately 10 ml of fresh peripheral blood. The source is a young man with Graves' ophthalmopathy. This chain joins TRBV6-5 and TRBJ2-7, with 8 bases aligning to TRBD2. Specimen: blood. The CDR3 DNA sequence: TGTGCCAGCAGTTACTTCCCTAGCGGGTCTCCCTACGAGCAGTACTTC. Protein product: CASSYFPSGSPYEQYF.